A single sample is the source of the 24 T cell receptor beta chains below, sequenced in a study of persistence of HIV-infected CD4 T cells. The stimulus was an HIV-1 Gag 15-mer peptide pool, 1 ug/peptide/mL. Sorting of responding CD4+ T cells relied on upregulated CD40 ligand together with CD69. No cognate antigen is known for these TCRs. Sequencing used immunoSEQ version 4 in survey mode. Profiled with immunoSEQ multiplex PCR; TCRdb holds only in-frame clones, not every one. The table records under 25,000 clones, roughly 70% of them present only once. The sample consisted of CD4+ T cells sorted from PBMCs after approximately 19-hour stimulation, taken from a patient who received antiretroviral therapy. All receptors come from an adult man with HIV who was CMV-seropositive.

This chain uses TRBV28 with TRBJ1-4; D is ambiguous. The CDR3 has 14 residues. Germline loops: CDR1 MDHEN, CDR2 SYDVKM. The germline V and J ends were trimmed by 5 bases and 5 bases, with 12 bases remaining between them. The CDR3, as DNA: TGTGCCAGCAGTCCTGGTGGCTTAAATGAAAAACTGTTTTTT. Amino acids: CASSPGGLNEKLFF.

The V gene is TRBV18, the J gene TRBJ1-1; D gene ambiguous. CDR1 is KGHSH, CDR2 LQKENI, per germline. V was pared by 2 bases and J by 4 bases, with 14 bases between. The CDR3 consists of 15 residues. CDR3 protein: CASSPSSALGTEAFF. The CDR3 DNA is TGTGCCAGCTCACCATCTTCGGCATTGGGCACTGAAGCTTTCTTT. Based on the CDR3 plus reference TRBV18 and TRBJ1-1, the full variable domain is NAGVMQNPRHLVRRRGQEARLRCSPMKGHSHVYWYRQLPEEGLKFMVYLQKENIIDESGMPKERFSAEFPKEGPSILRIQQVVRGDSAAYFCASSPSSALGTEAFFGQGTRLTVV.

The chain links TRBV28 to TRBJ2-5, with a tentative D call TRBD1 (6 bases). This CDR3 comprises 13 residues. Germline values: CDR1 MDHEN, CDR2 SYDVKM. V was cut by 6 bases and J by 5 bases, with 13 bases left in between. The CDR3 coding sequence is TGTGCCAGCAGGTATCAGGGGCGGGAGACCCAGTACTTC. It translates to CASRYQGRETQYF.

The chain joins TRBV7-3 to TRBJ2-2, with unresolved D. V gave up 5 bases and J gave up 1 base, with 14 bases separating them. CDR1 is SGHTA, CDR2 FQGTGA, per germline. The CDR3 is 16 amino acids. CDR3 DNA sequence: TGTGCCAGCAGCCTCGGTAGGCGTGGGAACACCGGGGAGCTGTTTTTT. This gives the protein CASSLGRRGNTGELFF.

About this clone itself: Other nucleotide sequences in the sample specify the same CDR3. V is TRBV7-3 and J is TRBJ2-2; D is perhaps TRBD1 (6 bases). V was clipped by 5 bases and J by 4 bases, with 11 bases between them. The CDR3 sequence is 14 residues long. Per germline, CDR1 SGHTA and CDR2 FQGTGA. The DNA for the CDR3 is TGTGCCAGCAGCCTACAGGGTTTCACCGGGGAGCTGTTTTTT. It codes for CASSLQGFTGELFF.

The V gene is TRBV5-1, the J gene TRBJ2-7; TRBD2 aligns across 7 bases. Germline lookup yields CDR1 SGHRS and CDR2 YFSETQ. The CDR3 length is 15 residues. J was trimmed by 3 bases and V by 1 base; bases with no gene match: 7. The CDR3: CASSLSTGGIYEQYF. The DNA for the CDR3 is TGCGCCAGCAGCTTGTCAACGGGGGGTATCTACGAGCAGTACTTC.

This chain links TRBV5-1 with TRBJ1-2; 12 positions match TRBD1. Germline V gene sequence: CDR1 SGHRS, CDR2 YFSETQ. CDR3 length: 14 amino acids. Trimming cost V 5 bases and J 2 bases; bases outside gene matches: 1. This CDR3 is CASRGTGGNYGYTF. CDR3 in DNA: TGCGCCAGCAGGGGGACAGGGGGCAACTATGGCTACACCTTC. The complete variable domain, with remaining parts taken from reference TRBV5-1 and TRBJ1-2, reads KAGVTQTPRYLIKTRGQQVTLSCSPISGHRSVSWYQQTPGQGLQFLFEYFSETQRNKGNFPGRFSGRQFSNSRSEMNVSTLELGDSALYLCASRGTGGNYGYTFGSGTRLTVV.

In this sample, this clone turned up a few times. This sequence joins TRBV5-6 and TRBJ2-2, with D possibly TRBD1 on 6 matching bases. This CDR3 has 14 residues. Germline lookup yields CDR1 SGHDT and CDR2 YYEEEE. The ends were cut back, 5 bases at V and 6 bases at J, with 14 bases in the middle. CDR3 sequence (DNA): TGTGCCAGCAGTTCCGGACAGACCTCCGGGGAGCTGTTTTTT. This gives the protein CASSSGQTSGELFF.

V and J are TRBV7-9 and TRBJ1-4; D gene unclear. The CDR3 has 12 amino acids. Germline-derived CDR1 and CDR2 are SEHNR and FQNEAQ (reference sequence). V was pared by 6 bases and J by 7 bases, with 9 bases between. Here the CDR3 DNA reads TGTGCCAGCAGATCAGAGGGTGAAAAACTGTTTTTT. Translating it yields CASRSEGEKLFF.

The rearrangement joins TRBV7-3 to TRBJ2-7; TRBD1 aligns across 9 bases. V was pared by 3 bases and J by 3 bases, with 6 bases of the junction left unmatched. The CDR3 consists of 15 residues. Germline CDR1 is SGHTA and CDR2 is FQGTGA. The CDR3 nucleotides read TGTGCCAGCAGCTTTCAAACAGGGGGCCTCTACGAGCAGTACTTC. This codes for CASSFQTGGLYEQYF.

The rearrangement links TRBV25-1 to TRBJ2-7; 7 bases line up with TRBD1. The CDR3 loop spans 15 amino acids. V dropped 3 bases and J dropped 3; count of bases not matched to a gene: 8. The germline CDR1 and CDR2 sequences are MGHDK and SYGVNS. CDR3 loop: CASSDSTGPRYEQYF. CDR3 nucleotides: TGTGCCAGCAGTGATTCGACAGGGCCCCGCTACGAGCAGTACTTC.

CDR3 residues: CASRRQGAGANVLTF. CDR3 DNA sequence: TGTGCCAGCAGGAGACAGGGAGCTGGGGCCAACGTCCTGACTTTC. The rearrangement links TRBV6-5 to TRBJ2-6; TRBD1 matches 7 bases. The J segment lost 2 bases and the V segment lost 6 bases, leaving 4 bases of the junction unmatched. Germline CDR1 and CDR2: MNHEY and SVGAGI. The CDR3 runs to 15 residues.

The V call is TRBV27, the J call TRBJ1-4; tentative D call: TRBD1 (6 bases). CDR3 length: 17 amino acids. V shed 5 bases and J shed 8 bases, with 24 bases lying between them. Germline V gives CDR1 MNHEY, CDR2 SMNVEV (reference sequence). The CDR3 sequence is CASSLHGIRGAGEKLFF. The DNA for the CDR3 is TGTGCCAGCAGTCTTCACGGAATTAGGGGGGCCGGGGAAAAACTGTTTTTT.

This chain connects TRBV19 to TRBJ2-3; 10 nucleotides match TRBD2. The V and J ends lost 5 bases and 5 bases, in that order; junction bases with no gene match: 7. The CDR3 consists of 15 residues. Germline V gene sequence: CDR1 LNHDA, CDR2 SQIVND (reference sequence). The CDR3 region is CASSSRAGGLDTQYF. CDR3 coding DNA: TGTGCCAGTAGTTCCCGAGCGGGGGGGCTAGATACGCAGTATTTT.

V gene TRBV6-5 combines with J gene TRBJ2-1; 10 bases line up with TRBD1. J lost 8 bases, V lost 1 base, and 8 bases had no gene match. Germline values: CDR1 MNHEY, CDR2 SVGAGI. The CDR3 totals 16 residues. The CDR3 sequence is CASSYYHRDRGYEQFF. CDR3 nucleotides: TGTGCCAGCAGTTACTACCACCGGGACAGGGGATATGAGCAGTTCTTC.

The chain couples TRBV27 to TRBJ1-2, with D unresolved. CDR3 length: 12 amino acids. V shed 8 bases and J shed 8 bases, with 15 bases lying between them. Germline values: CDR1 MNHEY, CDR2 SMNVEV (reference sequence). The CDR3 is CASGLRAVGYTF. The CDR3 nucleotides read TGTGCCAGCGGGCTTCGCGCAGTCGGCTACACCTTC.

Comment on this clone: Other nucleotide sequences from this sample produce the same CDR3. This chain links TRBV5-1 with TRBJ2-7; D ambiguous. Between the trimmed V and J ends, which lost 0 bases and 3 bases, there was a span of 7 bases. There are 13 residues in the CDR3. Germline V gives CDR1 SGHRS, CDR2 YFSETQ. CDR3 loop: CASSLGTGYEQYF. The CDR3 region has the DNA TGCGCCAGCAGCTTGGGAACCGGCTACGAGCAGTACTTC.

This sequence joins TRBV9 and TRBJ2-2; 8 positions match TRBD2. Germline assignment: CDR1 SGDLS and CDR2 YYNGEE. There are 17 residues in the CDR3. The ends lost 0 bases at V and 1 base at J; junction bases unmatched: 5. For the CDR3, the DNA is TGTGCCAGCAGCGTAGCGAGTCTAGCGGGGAACACCGGGGAGCTGTTTTTT. Amino acids: CASSVASLAGNTGELFF.

This clone was detected only a few times. The gene calls are TRBV6-4 and TRBJ2-1; weak D call: TRBD1 (5 bases). Trimming removed 4 bases from V and 7 bases from J, with 11 bases in between. This CDR3 is built from 13 residues. Germline values: CDR1 MRHNA, CDR2 SNTAGT. This CDR3 is CASSAAGWNEQFF. The CDR3, as DNA: TGTGCCAGCAGTGCTGCAGGGTGGAATGAGCAGTTCTTC.

This chain links TRBV18 with TRBJ2-6, with D possibly being TRBD1 or TRBD2 (7 bases each). The CDR3 is made up of 18 amino acids. The germline V gene encodes CDR1 KGHSH and CDR2 LQKENI. Deletions cut 2 bases from V and 4 bases from J, with 18 bases between. CDR3 DNA sequence: TGTGCCAGCTCACCAGTGGGGACTACAGGGGCCGGGGCCAACGTCCTGACTTTC. It yields the protein CASSPVGTTGAGANVLTF.

This chain joins TRBV12-3 or TRBV12-4 and TRBJ1-5; no reliable D call. The CDR3 loop spans 12 amino acids. Trimming stripped 10 bases from V and 2 bases from J, with 9 bases between. CDR3 loop: CANGRGNQPQHF. CDR3 in DNA: TGTGCCAATGGGAGGGGCAATCAGCCCCAGCATTTT.

The V and J genes are TRBV7-2 and TRBJ1-1; 8 nucleotides line up with TRBD1. This CDR3 is built from 16 residues. V was pared by 4 bases and J by 1 base, with 8 bases of the junction left unmatched. The germline gives CDR1 SGHTA, CDR2 FQGNSA. CDR3 sequence reads: CASSSQPGQENTEAFF. The CDR3 DNA reads as TGTGCCAGCAGCTCTCAACCGGGACAGGAGAACACTGAAGCTTTCTTT.

This chain joins TRBV18 and TRBJ1-1; 7 nucleotides match TRBD1. This CDR3 comprises 15 residues. The V gene end was trimmed by 3 bases and the J gene end by 3 bases; junction bases not matched to a gene: 7. Looked up from germline, CDR1 is KGHSH and CDR2 is LQKENI. The CDR3 DNA reads as TGTGCCAGCTCACCCAGGGTAACAGGGGACACTGAAGCTTTCTTT. This encodes CASSPRVTGDTEAFF.

The gene calls are TRBV12-3 or TRBV12-4 and TRBJ2-1; D is unresolved. CDR3 size: 13 residues. V was cut by 8 bases and J by 3 bases, with 11 bases left in between. CDR3 bases: TGTGCCAGCCAAGGAAAGAACTACAATGAGCAGTTCTTC. It translates to CASQGKNYNEQFF.